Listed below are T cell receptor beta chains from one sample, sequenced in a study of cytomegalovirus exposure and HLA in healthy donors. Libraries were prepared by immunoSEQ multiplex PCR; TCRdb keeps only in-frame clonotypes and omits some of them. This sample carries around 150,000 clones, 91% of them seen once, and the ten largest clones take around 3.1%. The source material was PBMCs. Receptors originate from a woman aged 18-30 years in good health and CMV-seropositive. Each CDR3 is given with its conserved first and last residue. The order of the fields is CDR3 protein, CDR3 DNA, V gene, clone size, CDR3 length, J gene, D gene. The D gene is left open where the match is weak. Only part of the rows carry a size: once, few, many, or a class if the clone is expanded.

CDR3aa: CASSAAGEAFF
CDR3nt: TGTGCCAGCAGTGCCGCGGGGGAAGCTTTCTTT
v_gene: TRBV27
abundance: -
len: 11
j_gene: TRBJ1-1
d_gene: -

CDR3aa: CASKHQGSTDEQYF
CDR3nt: TGTGCCAGCAAGCACCAGGGTTCCACGGACGAGCAGTACTTC
v_gene: TRBV6-6
abundance: -
len: 14
j_gene: TRBJ2-7
d_gene: -

CDR3aa: CASSLQHQTVHGYTF
CDR3nt: TGTGCCAGCAGCTTACAACATCAGACAGTTCATGGCTACACCTTC
v_gene: TRBV5-4
abundance: -
len: 15
j_gene: TRBJ1-2
d_gene: -

CDR3aa: CASSHLMRSPLHF
CDR3nt: TGCGCCAGCAGCCACCTAATGCGGTCCCCCCTCCACTTT
v_gene: TRBV5-1
abundance: -
len: 13
j_gene: TRBJ1-6
d_gene: -

CDR3aa: CASSQEEDNEAFF
CDR3nt: TGCGCCAGCAGCCAAGAGGAGGATAATGAAGCTTTCTTT
v_gene: TRBV4-1
abundance: -
len: 13
j_gene: TRBJ1-1
d_gene: -

CDR3aa: CASSIGRDRDLNNYGYTF
CDR3nt: TGTGCCAGTAGTATAGGTAGGGACAGGGACTTAAACAACTATGGCTACACCTTC
v_gene: TRBV19
abundance: -
len: 18
j_gene: TRBJ1-2
d_gene: TRBD1

CDR3aa: CASSLGGLAGVETQYF
CDR3nt: TGTGCCAGCAGCTTGGGTGGACTAGCGGGAGTGGAGACCCAGTACTTC
v_gene: TRBV5-8
abundance: -
len: 16
j_gene: TRBJ2-5
d_gene: TRBD2

CDR3aa: CASRPTGLVTQYF
CDR3nt: TGTGCCAGCAGACCGACAGGGTTGGTGACCCAGTACTTC
v_gene: TRBV2
abundance: -
len: 13
j_gene: TRBJ2-5
d_gene: TRBD1

CDR3aa: CASRLLAGTGGSGANVLTF
CDR3nt: TGTGCCAGCAGGCTCCTTGCCGGGACAGGGGGCTCTGGGGCCAACGTCCTGACTTTC
v_gene: TRBV5-6
abundance: -
len: 19
j_gene: TRBJ2-6
d_gene: TRBD1

CDR3aa: CASSLVDQGRNEQFF
CDR3nt: TGTGCCAGCAGTTTGGTGGACCAAGGGAGGAATGAGCAGTTCTTC
v_gene: TRBV28
abundance: -
len: 15
j_gene: TRBJ2-1
d_gene: -

CDR3aa: CASSLTGGPTDTQYF
CDR3nt: TGTGCCAGCAGCTTGACAGGGGGGCCCACAGATACGCAGTATTTT
v_gene: TRBV5-6
abundance: -
len: 15
j_gene: TRBJ2-3
d_gene: TRBD1

CDR3aa: CASSRGQGAIYGYTF
CDR3nt: TGTGCCAGCAGCCGCGGACAGGGGGCAATATATGGCTACACCTTC
v_gene: TRBV14
abundance: -
len: 15
j_gene: TRBJ1-2
d_gene: TRBD1

CDR3aa: CASSLGEGWRNEQFF
CDR3nt: TGTGCCAGCAGCCTGGGGGAGGGCTGGAGGAATGAGCAGTTCTTC
v_gene: TRBV9
abundance: -
len: 15
j_gene: TRBJ2-1
d_gene: TRBD2

CDR3aa: CASSLGGVREKLFF
CDR3nt: TGTGCCAGCAGTTTAGGGGGGGTTAGAGAAAAACTGTTTTTT
v_gene: TRBV28
abundance: once
len: 14
j_gene: TRBJ1-4
d_gene: -

CDR3aa: CASSRDTLLRHTGELFF
CDR3nt: TGTGCCAGCAGTCGGGATACCTTACTGCGACATACCGGGGAGCTGTTTTTT
v_gene: TRBV9
abundance: -
len: 17
j_gene: TRBJ2-2
d_gene: -

CDR3aa: CASRSRQGALVEQFF
CDR3nt: TGTGCCAGCAGATCGAGACAGGGAGCCTTAGTTGAGCAGTTCTTC
v_gene: TRBV2
abundance: -
len: 15
j_gene: TRBJ2-1
d_gene: TRBD1

CDR3aa: CASSEMLNTEAFF
CDR3nt: TGTGCCAGCAGTGAAATGTTAAACACTGAAGCTTTCTTT
v_gene: TRBV6-1
abundance: -
len: 13
j_gene: TRBJ1-1
d_gene: -

CDR3aa: CASSLTPTGGGYEQYF
CDR3nt: TGTGCCAGCAGCTTAACGCCGACAGGAGGAGGCTACGAGCAGTACTTC
v_gene: TRBV7-9
abundance: -
len: 16
j_gene: TRBJ2-7
d_gene: -

CDR3aa: CASRFTTGATEAFF
CDR3nt: TGTGCCAGCAGATTCACGACAGGGGCAACTGAAGCTTTCTTT
v_gene: TRBV6-5
abundance: -
len: 14
j_gene: TRBJ1-1
d_gene: TRBD1

CDR3aa: CASSQTTGLSYNEQFF
CDR3nt: TGCGCCAGCAGCCAGACGACAGGGTTATCCTACAATGAGCAGTTCTTC
v_gene: TRBV4-1
abundance: -
len: 16
j_gene: TRBJ2-1
d_gene: TRBD1

CDR3aa: CASSLTGTGGDEQYF
CDR3nt: TGTGCCAGCAGCTTAACCGGGACAGGGGGCGACGAGCAGTACTTC
v_gene: TRBV7-3
abundance: -
len: 15
j_gene: TRBJ2-7
d_gene: TRBD1

CDR3aa: CASSLGLAGGTETQYF
CDR3nt: TGTGCCAGCAGCTTAGGGCTAGCGGGGGGGACGGAGACCCAGTACTTC
v_gene: TRBV7-7
abundance: once
len: 16
j_gene: TRBJ2-5
d_gene: TRBD2

CDR3aa: CASSTEGYGYTF
CDR3nt: TGTGCCAGCAGTACGGAGGGCTATGGCTACACCTTC
v_gene: TRBV28
abundance: -
len: 12
j_gene: TRBJ1-2
d_gene: -

CDR3aa: CASSLAIQGMGHFYNEQFF
CDR3nt: TGTGCCAGCAGCTTAGCAATACAGGGGATGGGCCACTTCTACAATGAGCAGTTCTTC
v_gene: TRBV7-3
abundance: -
len: 19
j_gene: TRBJ2-1
d_gene: TRBD1

CDR3aa: CASSQRGRGVQPQHF
CDR3nt: TGTGCCAGCAGCCAGCGGGGGCGAGGGGTTCAGCCCCAGCATTTT
v_gene: TRBV5-6
abundance: -
len: 15
j_gene: TRBJ1-5
d_gene: -

CDR3aa: CASSPDSAGELFF
CDR3nt: TGTGCCAGTAGTCCGGACAGCGCCGGGGAGCTGTTTTTT
v_gene: TRBV19
abundance: -
len: 13
j_gene: TRBJ2-2
d_gene: -

CDR3aa: CASSRTGVNEKLFF
CDR3nt: TGTGCCAGCAGCAGGACAGGGGTTAATGAAAAACTGTTTTTT
v_gene: TRBV6-5
abundance: -
len: 14
j_gene: TRBJ1-4
d_gene: TRBD1

CDR3aa: CASSLKDRGRTGELFF
CDR3nt: TGTGCCAGCAGCCTCAAGGACAGGGGGCGCACCGGGGAGCTGTTTTTT
v_gene: TRBV9
abundance: -
len: 16
j_gene: TRBJ2-2
d_gene: TRBD1

CDR3aa: CASSTAGALTDTQYF
CDR3nt: TGTGCCAGCAGTACGGCGGGAGCTCTAACAGATACGCAGTATTTT
v_gene: TRBV7-6
abundance: -
len: 15
j_gene: TRBJ2-3
d_gene: TRBD2

CDR3aa: CASRGLTGKSYEQYF
CDR3nt: TGTGCCAGCAGGGGCCTAACAGGGAAGTCCTACGAGCAGTACTTC
v_gene: TRBV2
abundance: -
len: 15
j_gene: TRBJ2-7
d_gene: -

CDR3aa: CSVRDRGPKETQYF
CDR3nt: TGCAGCGTTAGGGACAGGGGGCCTAAAGAGACCCAGTACTTC
v_gene: TRBV29-1
abundance: -
len: 14
j_gene: TRBJ2-5
d_gene: TRBD1

CDR3aa: CATSGGERESDTQYF
CDR3nt: TGTGCCACCAGCGGGGGGGAGCGGGAGTCAGATACGCAGTATTTT
v_gene: TRBV15
abundance: -
len: 15
j_gene: TRBJ2-3
d_gene: TRBD2

CDR3aa: CASKSGQSSYEQYF
CDR3nt: TGTGCCAGTAAATCGGGACAAAGCTCCTACGAGCAGTACTTC
v_gene: TRBV2
abundance: -
len: 14
j_gene: TRBJ2-7
d_gene: -

CDR3aa: CASSEPQKDRAQETQYF
CDR3nt: TGCGCCAGCAGTGAGCCCCAAAAGGACAGGGCTCAAGAGACCCAGTACTTC
v_gene: TRBV10-1
abundance: -
len: 17
j_gene: TRBJ2-5
d_gene: TRBD1

CDR3aa: CASSLVGGRRETQYF
CDR3nt: TGTGCCAGCAGCTTAGTCGGGGGGCGACGGGAGACCCAGTACTTC
v_gene: TRBV7-2
abundance: -
len: 15
j_gene: TRBJ2-5
d_gene: -

CDR3aa: CAISEDRGGANVLTF
CDR3nt: TGTGCCATCAGTGAGGACAGGGGTGGGGCCAACGTCCTGACTTTC
v_gene: TRBV10-3
abundance: -
len: 15
j_gene: TRBJ2-6
d_gene: TRBD1

CDR3aa: CASSFVAGFSYNEQFF
CDR3nt: TGTGCCAGCAGTTTCGTAGCGGGTTTCTCCTACAATGAGCAGTTCTTC
v_gene: TRBV28
abundance: -
len: 16
j_gene: TRBJ2-1
d_gene: TRBD2

CDR3aa: CASSPREGINEQYF
CDR3nt: TGCGCCAGCAGCCCTAGGGAGGGAATCAACGAGCAGTACTTC
v_gene: TRBV4-1
abundance: -
len: 14
j_gene: TRBJ2-7
d_gene: TRBD2

CDR3aa: CATTPLAGGQETQYF
CDR3nt: TGTGCCACCACCCCTCTAGCGGGAGGTCAAGAGACCCAGTACTTC
v_gene: TRBV10-3
abundance: -
len: 15
j_gene: TRBJ2-5
d_gene: TRBD2

CDR3aa: CASSHGRGQPTEAFF
CDR3nt: TGTGCCAGTAGTCACGGTAGGGGACAACCCACTGAAGCTTTCTTT
v_gene: TRBV19
abundance: -
len: 15
j_gene: TRBJ1-1
d_gene: -

CDR3aa: CASSVSWGWEDEQYF
CDR3nt: TGTGCCAGCAGCGTAAGCTGGGGCTGGGAAGACGAGCAGTACTTC
v_gene: TRBV9
abundance: -
len: 15
j_gene: TRBJ2-7
d_gene: -

CDR3aa: CASKLAGNNEQFF
CDR3nt: TGTGCCAGCAAACTAGCGGGGAACAATGAGCAGTTCTTC
v_gene: TRBV2
abundance: -
len: 13
j_gene: TRBJ2-1
d_gene: TRBD2

CDR3aa: CASSEEGAYNEQFF
CDR3nt: TGCGCCAGCAGCGAAGAGGGGGCCTACAATGAGCAGTTCTTC
v_gene: TRBV5-1
abundance: -
len: 14
j_gene: TRBJ2-1
d_gene: -

CDR3aa: CASSFREYEQYF
CDR3nt: TGTGCCAGCAGCTTTAGGGAGTACGAGCAGTACTTC
v_gene: TRBV5-6
abundance: once
len: 12
j_gene: TRBJ2-7
d_gene: -

CDR3aa: CASSQGAGDEQYF
CDR3nt: TGCGCCAGCAGCCAGGGGGCAGGAGACGAGCAGTACTTC
v_gene: TRBV4-1
abundance: once
len: 13
j_gene: TRBJ2-7
d_gene: -

CDR3aa: CASIRGGLGNTIYF
CDR3nt: TGTGCCAGCATCCGAGGGGGCCTTGGAAACACCATATATTTT
v_gene: TRBV28
abundance: -
len: 14
j_gene: TRBJ1-3
d_gene: TRBD1

CDR3aa: CASSVEGASGEKGFYEQYF
CDR3nt: TGTGCCAGCAGCGTAGAAGGGGCTAGCGGCGAGAAAGGGTTCTACGAGCAGTACTTC
v_gene: TRBV9
abundance: -
len: 19
j_gene: TRBJ2-7
d_gene: TRBD2

CDR3aa: CASIPGRQGAGQPQHF
CDR3nt: TGTGCCAGTATCCCAGGGAGACAGGGGGCTGGTCAGCCCCAGCATTTT
v_gene: TRBV19
abundance: once
len: 16
j_gene: TRBJ1-5
d_gene: TRBD1

CDR3aa: CASSPGGSYEQYF
CDR3nt: TGTGCCAGTAGTCCAGGGGGCAGTTACGAGCAGTACTTC
v_gene: TRBV19
abundance: once
len: 13
j_gene: TRBJ2-7
d_gene: TRBD1

CDR3aa: CASSRGQSPYEQYF
CDR3nt: TGTGCCAGCAGTCGAGGACAGAGCCCCTACGAGCAGTACTTC
v_gene: TRBV28
abundance: -
len: 14
j_gene: TRBJ2-7
d_gene: -

CDR3aa: CASTDRGLQPQHF
CDR3nt: TGTGCCAGCACGGACAGGGGGCTTCAGCCCCAGCATTTT
v_gene: TRBV2
abundance: -
len: 13
j_gene: TRBJ1-5
d_gene: TRBD1

CDR3aa: CASSYGAGNEQFF
CDR3nt: TGTGCCAGCAGTTACGGAGCGGGGAATGAGCAGTTCTTC
v_gene: TRBV6-5
abundance: -
len: 13
j_gene: TRBJ2-1
d_gene: TRBD2

CDR3aa: CASSLWPGGRRADTQYF
CDR3nt: TGTGCCAGCAGCTTATGGCCGGGGGGAAGAAGGGCAGATACGCAGTATTTT
v_gene: TRBV13
abundance: -
len: 17
j_gene: TRBJ2-3
d_gene: TRBD2

CDR3aa: CASSSHRDTEAFF
CDR3nt: TGTGCCAGCAGCTCTCATCGGGACACTGAAGCTTTCTTT
v_gene: TRBV7-2
abundance: -
len: 13
j_gene: TRBJ1-1
d_gene: -

CDR3aa: CAVGASGRYDNEQFF
CDR3nt: TGTGCCGTAGGGGCTAGCGGAAGGTACGACAATGAGCAGTTCTTC
v_gene: TRBV28
abundance: -
len: 15
j_gene: TRBJ2-1
d_gene: TRBD2

CDR3aa: CASSLDPRGLDGYTF
CDR3nt: TGTGCCAGCAGCTTAGATCCCAGGGGGCTTGATGGCTACACCTTC
v_gene: TRBV11-2
abundance: -
len: 15
j_gene: TRBJ1-2
d_gene: TRBD1

CDR3aa: CAWSVQQAYGYTF
CDR3nt: TGTGCCTGGAGTGTACAACAGGCCTATGGCTACACCTTC
v_gene: TRBV30
abundance: -
len: 13
j_gene: TRBJ1-2
d_gene: -